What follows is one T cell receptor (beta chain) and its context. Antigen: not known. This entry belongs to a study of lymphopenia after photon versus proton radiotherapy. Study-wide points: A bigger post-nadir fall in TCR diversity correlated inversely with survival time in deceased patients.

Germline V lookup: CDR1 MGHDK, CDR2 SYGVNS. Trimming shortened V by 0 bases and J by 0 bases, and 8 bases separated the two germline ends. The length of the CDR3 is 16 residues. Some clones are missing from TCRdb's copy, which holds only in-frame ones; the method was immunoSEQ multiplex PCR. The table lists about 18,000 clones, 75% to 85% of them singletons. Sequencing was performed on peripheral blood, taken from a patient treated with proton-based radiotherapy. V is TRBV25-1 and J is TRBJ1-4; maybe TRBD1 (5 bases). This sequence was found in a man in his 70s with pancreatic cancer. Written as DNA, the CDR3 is TGTGCCAGCAGTGAATATAAAGGGGCAACTAATGAAAAACTGTTTTTT. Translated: CASSEYKGATNEKLFF.